The rows below give T cell receptor beta chains drawn from one sample of a study of response to subunit inactivated influenza vaccine. Using its own MiXCR run on the RT-PCR reads, TCRdb lists one record per CDR3 protein. The data contain 610,000 or so distinct CDR3 sequences, 14% of them seen just once; the ten biggest clones take up 11%. The sequencing here drew on PBMCs from blood, taken approximately 12 days after vaccination. The receptors come from a man aged 50 or older who received an inactivated influenza vaccine. The CDR3 runs from the conserved cysteine through the conserved F or W. Fields, in order: CDR3 DNA, CDR3 protein, V gene, J gene, D gene, clone size. D genes are given only for firm matches. Size tells how often a clone was seen (once, few, many) or the class of an expanded clone, and some rows leave it out.

TGTGCCAGCAGTTTAGGAGAGGGCAGGGCGGGCTACACCTTC	CASSLGEGRAGYTF	TRBV12-3/TRBV12-4	TRBJ1-2	.	.
TGTGCCAGCAGCTTCGACAGAGCAGATACGCAGTATTTT	CASSFDRADTQYF	TRBV7-3	TRBJ2-3	.	.
TGCGCCAGCAGCCAAGAACCCAGCTATGGCTACACCTTC	CASSQEPSYGYTF	TRBV4-3	TRBJ1-2	.	few
TGTGCCAGCAGTCTCAGGGCAGGCTCTGGAAACACCATATATTTT	CASSLRAGSGNTIYF	TRBV12-3/TRBV12-4	TRBJ1-3	.	many
TGTGCCAGCACTTCGCGGGGGATCTATGGCTACACCTTC	CASTSRGIYGYTF	TRBV12-3/TRBV12-4	TRBJ1-2	.	few
TGTGCCAGCAGCGTAGGTGGAGATACGCAGTATTTT	CASSVGGDTQYF	TRBV9	TRBJ2-3	.	many
TGTGCCAGCAGTATTATGTCCGGTAATGAGCAGTTCTTC	CASSIMSGNEQFF	TRBV6-1	TRBJ2-1	.	.
TGCAGCGTTGAAGTCTTAGGGGGGGCCGCCTACGAGCAGTACTTC	CSVEVLGGAAYEQYF	TRBV29-1	TRBJ2-7	.	many
TGCAGTCCACGGGGGGCCGTGACCTACGAGCAGTACTTC	CSPRGAVTYEQYF	TRBV20-1	TRBJ2-7	.	.
TGTGCCAGCAGTGGAAGAGGGACCGCCACCTATGGCTACACCTTC	CASSGRGTATYGYTF	TRBV12-3/TRBV12-4	TRBJ1-2	.	many
TGCAGCGTCGGATGGGGGGGGGAGTACCAAGAGACCCAGTACTTC	CSVGWGGEYQETQYF	TRBV29-1	TRBJ2-5	TRBD2	many
TGCAGTGCAACCGGGGCCGGGCGAGAGCAGTTCTTC	CSATGAGREQFF	TRBV20-1	TRBJ2-1	.	few
TGTGCCAGCAGTTTCCTCTCTTCCTACGAGCAGTACTTC	CASSFLSSYEQYF	TRBV27	TRBJ2-7	.	few
TGTGCCAGCAACCCCCGGGGGAACACTGAAGCTTTCTTT	CASNPRGNTEAFF	TRBV7-9	TRBJ1-1	.	.
TGTGCCAGCATCCGGGGGCTCGGATACAATGAGCAGTTCTTC	CASIRGLGYNEQFF	TRBV6-2/TRBV6-3	TRBJ2-1	.	.
TGTGCCAGCAGTTTTTTAGGGGTGGGCAATGAGCAGTTCTTC	CASSFLGVGNEQFF	TRBV28	TRBJ2-1	.	few
TGTGCCAGCAGTTTAGGGCACTCTAATTCACCCCTCCACTTT	CASSLGHSNSPLHF	TRBV28	TRBJ1-6	.	.
TGCGCCAGCAGCCCACGGACTAGCGGAAACAATGAGCAGTTCTTC	CASSPRTSGNNEQFF	TRBV5-1	TRBJ2-1	TRBD2	few
TGTGCCAGCACGCGGGACTTTACAGATACGCAGTATTTT	CASTRDFTDTQYF	TRBV12-3/TRBV12-4	TRBJ2-3	.	.
TGTGCCAGCAGCTTGGCCGTTTATGAGCAGTTCTTC	CASSLAVYEQFF	TRBV5-6	TRBJ2-1	.	.
TGTGCCAGCAGCCGACGACTAGCGGGAGGGCCTTACAATGAGCAGTTCTTC	CASSRRLAGGPYNEQFF	TRBV28	TRBJ2-1	TRBD2	.
TGTGCCAGCAGTTCCTCCGGGACTAGCGGCCTCAATGAGCAGTTCTTC	CASSSSGTSGLNEQFF	TRBV28	TRBJ2-1	TRBD2	few
TGTGCCAGCACCTCCGACCGGCTGAACGAGCAGTACTTC	CASTSDRLNEQYF	TRBV28	TRBJ2-7	.	.
TGCAGTGTATCGGGGGCCACAGATACGCAGTATTTT	CSVSGATDTQYF	TRBV20-1	TRBJ2-3	.	many
TGCGCCAGCAGCCCCCCGAGGGAGGGCCTGTATGAGCAGTTCTTC	CASSPPREGLYEQFF	TRBV5-1	TRBJ2-1	TRBD2	.
TGTGCCAGCAGTCAGGCCCAGACGAACACCGGGGAGCTGTTTTTT	CASSQAQTNTGELFF	TRBV12-3/TRBV12-4	TRBJ2-2	.	.
TGTGCCAGCAGCTTAGCTTGGCGGGGGAACCAAGAGACCCAGTACTTC	CASSLAWRGNQETQYF	TRBV7-9	TRBJ2-5	TRBD2	.
TGTGCCATCAGTATAGACGGGACAGTATACGAGCAGTACTTC	CAISIDGTVYEQYF	TRBV10-3	TRBJ2-7	TRBD1	.
TGTGCCAGCAGTTCGGGAGGCCTTAGCACAGATACGCAGTATTTT	CASSSGGLSTDTQYF	TRBV28	TRBJ2-3	TRBD2	many
TGTGCCAGCAGTGAAGGCAGTATTCGGGAGACCCAGTACTTC	CASSEGSIRETQYF	TRBV6-1	TRBJ2-5	.	.
TGTGCCATCAGTGGACAGGGTTCTACAGATACGCAGTATTTT	CAISGQGSTDTQYF	TRBV10-3	TRBJ2-3	TRBD1	.
TGTGCCACCAGCAGAGATAGGAGATTGGGGCCTAACTATGGCTACACCTTC	CATSRDRRLGPNYGYTF	TRBV15	TRBJ1-2	.	.
TGCAGTGCTAGACCCCTCGGGGGGGTTTCCTACGAGCAGTACTTC	CSARPLGGVSYEQYF	TRBV20-1	TRBJ2-7	TRBD2	.
TGCGCCAGCAGCCAAGATTACCCCCTAGCGGGAGGGCCCCCAGATACGCAGTATTTT	CASSQDYPLAGGPPDTQYF	TRBV4-3	TRBJ2-3	TRBD2	.
TGCGCCAGCAGCCAAGTGCGCGCGAATGAAAAACTGTTTTTT	CASSQVRANEKLFF	TRBV4-3	TRBJ1-4	.	few
TGTGCCAGCAGCGTAGTTGGGGCGAGCCATGGAGATACGCAGTATTTT	CASSVVGASHGDTQYF	TRBV9	TRBJ2-3	.	few
TGTGCCAGCACCCCAATGTCAGGGGTCCAGTATGGCTACACCTTC	CASTPMSGVQYGYTF	TRBV12-3/TRBV12-4	TRBJ1-2	.	once
TGTGCCAGCAGTTTCTCAGGACTAGCGGGAGTTCGCGAGCAGTACTTC	CASSFSGLAGVREQYF	TRBV27	TRBJ2-7	TRBD2	few
TGTGCCAGTAGTCCCCAAAGGTCTGGATCAGATACGCAGTATTTT	CASSPQRSGSDTQYF	TRBV19	TRBJ2-3	.	.
TGTGCCAGCAGTTTGGGTACCCAGGGGACGGACGAGCAGTACTTC	CASSLGTQGTDEQYF	TRBV12-3/TRBV12-4	TRBJ2-7	.	few
TGCAGCGTCGCCATGGGGGGTGTGAACACTGAAGCTTTCTTT	CSVAMGGVNTEAFF	TRBV29-1	TRBJ1-1	.	.
TGTGCCAGCAGCTTAGAGGTTAGCGGGGGGGCCTACAATGAGCAGTTCTTC	CASSLEVSGGAYNEQFF	TRBV11-2	TRBJ2-1	TRBD2	few
TGCAGCGTGAGAGACCCGGACAGATATGGCTACACCTTC	CSVRDPDRYGYTF	TRBV29-1	TRBJ1-2	.	many
TGTGCCAGCCGGGGCACTTCTGAAAAACTGTTTTTT	CASRGTSEKLFF	TRBV12-3/TRBV12-4	TRBJ1-4	.	few
TGCAGCGTTGAAGGGGGGGCGGCTAGCGGGAGGAGCGACAATGAGCAGTTCTTC	CSVEGGAASGRSDNEQFF	TRBV29-1	TRBJ2-1	TRBD2	.
TGTGCCAGCAGTTCCATTGATGAGCAGTTCTTC	CASSSIDEQFF	TRBV6-2/TRBV6-3	TRBJ2-1	.	.
TGTGCCAGCAGTTACTCGGGACTAGCGGGTCTGGGTGGGACCCAGTACTTC	CASSYSGLAGLGGTQYF	TRBV6-5	TRBJ2-5	TRBD2	.
TGTGCCATCAGAGGGACAAGCTCCTACGAGCAGTACTTC	CAIRGTSSYEQYF	TRBV10-3	TRBJ2-7	.	many
TGTGCCAGCAGCCGGCCCCCTAAGGACATTTACGGGCACGAGCAGTACTTC	CASSRPPKDIYGHEQYF	TRBV12-3/TRBV12-4	TRBJ2-7	.	few
TGTGCCAGCAGCTTATTTTCTAGCGGGGCCGAGACCCAGTACTTC	CASSLFSSGAETQYF	TRBV7-2	TRBJ2-5	TRBD2	.
TGCGCCAGCAGCTCTATGACAGGGGGAACAGATACGCAGTATTTT	CASSSMTGGTDTQYF	TRBV5-1	TRBJ2-3	TRBD1	.
TGTGCCAGCAGCTTAGTCGACAGCGGTACCTACGAGCAGTACTTC	CASSLVDSGTYEQYF	TRBV7-2	TRBJ2-7	.	many
TGCAGCGTTGCGGGCAGGAGCTACAATGAGCAGTTCTTC	CSVAGRSYNEQFF	TRBV29-1	TRBJ2-1	.	.
TGCGCCAGCAGCTTGCCTCTTTCCGATACGCAGTATTTT	CASSLPLSDTQYF	TRBV5-1	TRBJ2-3	.	many